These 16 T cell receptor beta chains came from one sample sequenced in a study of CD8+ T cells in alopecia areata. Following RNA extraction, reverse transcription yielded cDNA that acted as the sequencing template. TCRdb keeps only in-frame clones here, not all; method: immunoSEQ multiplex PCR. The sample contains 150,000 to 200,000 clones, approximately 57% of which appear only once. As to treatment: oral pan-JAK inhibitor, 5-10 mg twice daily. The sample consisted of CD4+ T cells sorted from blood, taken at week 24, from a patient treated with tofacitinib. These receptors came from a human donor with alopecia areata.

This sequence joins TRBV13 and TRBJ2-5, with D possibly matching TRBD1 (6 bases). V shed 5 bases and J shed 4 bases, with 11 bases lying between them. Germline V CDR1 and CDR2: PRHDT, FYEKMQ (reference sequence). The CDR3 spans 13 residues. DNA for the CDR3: TGTGCCAGCAGCCCACCAGGGGTAGAGACCCAGTACTTC. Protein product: CASSPPGVETQYF.

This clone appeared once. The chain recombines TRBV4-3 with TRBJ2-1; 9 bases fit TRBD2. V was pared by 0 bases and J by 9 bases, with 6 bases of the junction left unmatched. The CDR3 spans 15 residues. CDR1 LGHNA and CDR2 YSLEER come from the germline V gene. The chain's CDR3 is CASSQDGGGAAEQFF. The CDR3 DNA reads TGCGCCAGCAGCCAAGACGGCGGGGGGGCCGCTGAGCAGTTCTTC.

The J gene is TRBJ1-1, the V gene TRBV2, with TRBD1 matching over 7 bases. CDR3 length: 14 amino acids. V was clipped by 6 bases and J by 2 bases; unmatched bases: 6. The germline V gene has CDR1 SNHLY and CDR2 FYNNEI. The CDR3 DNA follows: TGTGCCAGCAGCGGACAGGTCAGAAACACTGAAGCTTTCTTT. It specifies CASSGQVRNTEAFF.

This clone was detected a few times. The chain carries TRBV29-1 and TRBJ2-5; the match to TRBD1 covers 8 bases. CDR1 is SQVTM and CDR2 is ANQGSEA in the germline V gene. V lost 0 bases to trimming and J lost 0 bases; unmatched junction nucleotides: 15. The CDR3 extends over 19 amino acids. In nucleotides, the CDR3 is TGCAGCGTTGAAGATTTTCTGGACAGGGCCACCTATAACCAAGAGACCCAGTACTTC. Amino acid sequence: CSVEDFLDRATYNQETQYF.

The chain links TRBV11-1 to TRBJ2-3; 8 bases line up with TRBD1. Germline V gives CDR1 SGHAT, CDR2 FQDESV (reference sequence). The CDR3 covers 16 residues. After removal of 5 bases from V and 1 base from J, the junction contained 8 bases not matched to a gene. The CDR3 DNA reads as TGTGCCAGCAGCGTGAACAGGGGGAGTGGCACAGATACGCAGTATTTT. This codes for CASSVNRGSGTDTQYF.

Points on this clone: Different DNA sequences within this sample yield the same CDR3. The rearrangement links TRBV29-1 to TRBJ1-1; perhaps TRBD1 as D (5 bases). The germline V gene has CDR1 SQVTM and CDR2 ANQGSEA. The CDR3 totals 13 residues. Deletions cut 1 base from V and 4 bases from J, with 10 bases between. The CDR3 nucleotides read TGCAGCGTTGAAGTCGGTGGGGCCACTGAAGCTTTCTTT. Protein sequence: CSVEVGGATEAFF.

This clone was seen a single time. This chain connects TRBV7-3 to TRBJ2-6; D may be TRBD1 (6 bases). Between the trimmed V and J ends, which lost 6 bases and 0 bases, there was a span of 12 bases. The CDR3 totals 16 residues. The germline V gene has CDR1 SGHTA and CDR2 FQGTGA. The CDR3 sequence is CASSFGQSSGANVLTF. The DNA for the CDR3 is TGTGCCAGCAGTTTTGGACAGAGCTCTGGGGCCAACGTCCTGACTTTC.

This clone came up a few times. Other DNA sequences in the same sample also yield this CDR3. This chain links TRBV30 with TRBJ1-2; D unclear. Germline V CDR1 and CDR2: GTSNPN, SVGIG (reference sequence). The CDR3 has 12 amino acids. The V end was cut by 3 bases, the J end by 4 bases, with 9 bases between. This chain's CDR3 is CAWRRGGYGYTF. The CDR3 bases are TGTGCCTGGAGACGAGGCGGCTATGGCTACACCTTC. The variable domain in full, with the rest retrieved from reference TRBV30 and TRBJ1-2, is SQTIHQWPATLVQPVGSPLSLECTVEGTSNPNLYWYRQAAGRGLQLLFYSVGIGQISSEVPQNLSASRPQDRQFILSSKKLLLSDSGFYLCAWRRGGYGYTFGSGTRLTVV.

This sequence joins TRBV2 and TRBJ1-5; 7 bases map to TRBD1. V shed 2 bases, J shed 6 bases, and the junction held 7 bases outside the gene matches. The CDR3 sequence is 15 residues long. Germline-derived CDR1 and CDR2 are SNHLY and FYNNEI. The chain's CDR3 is CASSENRGAGQPQHF. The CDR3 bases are TGTGCCAGCAGTGAAAACAGGGGAGCAGGTCAGCCCCAGCATTTT.

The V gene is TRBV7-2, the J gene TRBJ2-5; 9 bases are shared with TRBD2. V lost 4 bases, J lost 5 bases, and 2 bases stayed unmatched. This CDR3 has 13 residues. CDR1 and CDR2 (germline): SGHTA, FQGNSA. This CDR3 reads CASSSAGGETQYF. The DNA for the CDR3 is TGTGCCAGCAGCTCCGCGGGGGGGGAGACCCAGTACTTC.

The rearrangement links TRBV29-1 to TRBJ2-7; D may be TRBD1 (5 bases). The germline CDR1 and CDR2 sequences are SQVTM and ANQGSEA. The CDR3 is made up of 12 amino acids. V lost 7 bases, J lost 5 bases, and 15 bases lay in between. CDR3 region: CSARDFSHEQYF. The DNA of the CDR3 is TGCAGCGCCAGGGATTTCAGTCACGAGCAGTACTTC.

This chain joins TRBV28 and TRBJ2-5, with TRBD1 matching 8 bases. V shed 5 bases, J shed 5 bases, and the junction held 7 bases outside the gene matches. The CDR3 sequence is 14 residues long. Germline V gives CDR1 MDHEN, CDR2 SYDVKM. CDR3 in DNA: TGTGCCAGCAGTACACGGACAGGGCGGGAGACCCAGTACTTC. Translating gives CASSTRTGRETQYF.

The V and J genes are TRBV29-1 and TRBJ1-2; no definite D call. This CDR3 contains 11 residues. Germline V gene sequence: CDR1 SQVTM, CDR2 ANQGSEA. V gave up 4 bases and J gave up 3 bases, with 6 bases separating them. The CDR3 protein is CSVARDYGYTF. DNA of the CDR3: TGCAGCGTTGCACGGGACTATGGCTACACCTTC.

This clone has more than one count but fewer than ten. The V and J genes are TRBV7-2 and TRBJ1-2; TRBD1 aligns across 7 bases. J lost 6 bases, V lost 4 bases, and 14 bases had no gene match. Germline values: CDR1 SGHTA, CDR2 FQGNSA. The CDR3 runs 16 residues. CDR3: CASSWGGGQVQDGYTF. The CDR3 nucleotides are TGTGCCAGCAGCTGGGGGGGTGGACAGGTTCAGGATGGCTACACCTTC. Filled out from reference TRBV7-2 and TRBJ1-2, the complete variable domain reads GAGVSQSPSNKVTEKGKDVELRCDPISGHTALYWYRQSLGQGLEFLIYFQGNSAPDKSGLPSDRFSAERTGGSVSTLTIQRTQQEDSAVYLCASSWGGGQVQDGYTFGSGTRLTVV.

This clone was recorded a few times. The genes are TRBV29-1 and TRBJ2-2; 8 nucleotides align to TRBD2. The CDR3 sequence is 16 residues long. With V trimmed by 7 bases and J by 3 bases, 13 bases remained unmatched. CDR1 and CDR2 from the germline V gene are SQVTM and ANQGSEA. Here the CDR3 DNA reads TGCAGCGCTCTTCGGGTAGGCGGGGGGCACACCGGGGAGCTGTTTTTT. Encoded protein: CSALRVGGGHTGELFF.

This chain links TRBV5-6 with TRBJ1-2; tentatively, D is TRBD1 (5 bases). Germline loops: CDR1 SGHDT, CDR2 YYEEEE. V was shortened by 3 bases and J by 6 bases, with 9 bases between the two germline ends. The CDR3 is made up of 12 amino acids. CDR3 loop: CASSWGKDGYTF. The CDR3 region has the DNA TGTGCCAGCAGCTGGGGGAAGGATGGCTACACCTTC.